A single sample is the source of the 13 T cell receptor beta chains below, sequenced in a study of T cell responses to AZD1222 COVID-19 vaccine. Clones were read by immunoSEQ multiplex PCR, and TCRdb kept only the in-frame ones, dropping some. The sample contains 55,000 to 80,000 clones, roughly nine tenths of which appear only once. Sample: peripheral blood, taken 28 days after the second AZD1222 dose. Source of these receptors: an adult who received the AZD1222 COVID-19 vaccine.

The chain joins TRBV27 to TRBJ1-5, with D uncertain. Germline CDR1 reads MNHEY; CDR2 reads SMNVEV (reference sequence). The V gene lost 3 bases and the J gene lost 4 bases, with 10 bases spanning the gap. The CDR3 totals 14 residues. CDR3 nucleotides: TGTGCCAGCAGTTTTGTAGGGCTGAATCAGCCCCAGCATTTT. Encoded protein: CASSFVGLNQPQHF.

This chain uses TRBV4-1 with TRBJ2-7; maybe TRBD1 (5 bases). Germline-derived CDR1 and CDR2 are MGHRA and YSYEKL. The CDR3 sequence is 16 residues long. V lost 3 bases to trimming and J lost 0 bases, with 15 bases between them. The CDR3 sequence: CASSHTLGASSYEQYF. The CDR3 nucleotides are TGCGCCAGCAGCCATACCCTAGGGGCTAGCTCCTACGAGCAGTACTTC.

The chain carries TRBV24-1 and TRBJ1-1; 9 positions agree with TRBD1. Germline V lookup: CDR1 KGHDR, CDR2 SFDVKD. CDR3 size: 17 residues. V was clipped by 1 base and J by 4 bases; unmatched bases: 9. CDR3 sequence: CATSDFRTGDRGTEAFF. The CDR3 bases are TGTGCCACCAGTGATTTCCGGACAGGGGATCGGGGCACTGAAGCTTTCTTT.

The chain couples TRBV2 to TRBJ2-1; no clear D. CDR3 size: 12 residues. Germline lookup yields CDR1 SNHLY and CDR2 FYNNEI. The CDR3: CVIASSYNEQFF. CDR3 coding DNA: TGTGTGATCGCCAGCTCCTACAATGAGCAGTTCTTC.

The V call is TRBV2, the J call TRBJ1-2; TRBD1 agrees at 10 bases. CDR1 and CDR2 from the germline V gene are SNHLY and FYNNEI. The CDR3 runs 15 residues. V trimming: 2 bases; J trimming: 7 bases; junction bases outside the gene matches: 7. The CDR3 sequence: CASSETGQGGGGYTF. CDR3 nucleotides: TGTGCCAGCAGTGAAACCGGACAGGGGGGAGGTGGCTACACCTTC.

The V and J genes are TRBV2 and TRBJ2-1; the match to TRBD1 covers 10 bases. CDR3 size: 16 residues. Trimming cost V 6 bases and J 0 bases; bases outside gene matches: 5. From germline, CDR1 is SNHLY and CDR2 FYNNEI. This CDR3 reads CASRGRQGASYNEQFF. The DNA for the CDR3 is TGTGCCAGCAGGGGTCGACAGGGGGCCTCCTACAATGAGCAGTTCTTC.

The genes are TRBV4-2 and TRBJ1-4; D call uncertain. The CDR3 has 17 residues. Germline CDR1 LGHNA, CDR2 YNFKEQ. Trimming stripped 6 bases from V and 3 bases from J, with 20 bases between. For the CDR3, the DNA is TGTGCCAGCAGAGATCGGGGTACGGCCCGACCTAATGAAAAACTGTTTTTT. Translating gives CASRDRGTARPNEKLFF.

The rearrangement uses TRBV5-4 and TRBJ1-2, with 9 bases matching TRBD1. The J segment lost 4 bases and the V segment lost 4 bases, leaving 8 bases of the junction unmatched. The CDR3 length is 15 residues. Germline V gene sequence: CDR1 SGHNT, CDR2 YYREEE (reference sequence). This CDR3 is CASSRGTGLPYGYTF. Here the CDR3 DNA reads TGTGCCAGCAGCCGCGGGACAGGGTTACCCTATGGCTACACCTTC.

The chain is built from TRBV2 and TRBJ2-2, with D uncertain. CDR3 size: 16 residues. Germline V gene sequence: CDR1 SNHLY, CDR2 FYNNEI. V lost 4 bases to trimming and J lost 0 bases, with 12 bases between them. CDR3 sequence: CASSVRPLSNTGELFF. In DNA, the CDR3 is TGTGCCAGCAGTGTGCGGCCCCTCTCGAACACCGGGGAGCTGTTTTTT.

The rearrangement links TRBV6-5 to TRBJ2-7, with D possibly matching TRBD2 (6 bases). Germline lookup yields CDR1 MNHEY and CDR2 SVGAGI. The CDR3 consists of 14 residues. V was trimmed by 5 bases and J by 2 bases, leaving 13 bases between them. CDR3 amino acids: CASSPPGVPYEQYF. Written as DNA, the CDR3 is TGTGCCAGCAGTCCCCCGGGGGTACCCTACGAGCAGTACTTC.

The rearrangement joins TRBV6-4 to TRBJ1-2, with D unresolved. This CDR3 spans 17 amino acids. CDR1 is MRHNA and CDR2 is SNTAGT in the germline V gene. Trimming shortened V by 6 bases and J by 8 bases, and 28 bases separated the two germline ends. Here the CDR3 reads CASRLTPKDPREEGYTF. The CDR3 region has the DNA TGTGCCAGCAGGTTGACACCGAAGGACCCAAGGGAGGAAGGCTACACCTTC.

V gene TRBV30 combines with J gene TRBJ1-6; 7 bases map to TRBD1. V was clipped by 0 bases and J by 10 bases; unmatched bases: 6. This CDR3 contains 14 residues. The germline gives CDR1 GTSNPN, CDR2 SVGIG (reference sequence). The CDR3 spells CAWSVTRGVSPLHF. The CDR3 DNA is TGTGCCTGGAGTGTAACCAGGGGGGTATCACCCCTCCACTTT.

The V gene is TRBV11-3, the J gene TRBJ1-1; a weak D match, TRBD1 (5 bases). The V end was cut by 3 bases, the J end by 2 bases, with 13 bases between. There are 15 residues in the CDR3. Germline-derived CDR1 and CDR2 are SGHNT and YENEEA. DNA for the CDR3: TGTGCCAGCAGCTTCCTTGGGGCGGTCAACACTGAAGCTTTCTTT. Its translation is CASSFLGAVNTEAFF. Using reference TRBV11-3 and TRBJ1-1 for the parts outside the CDR3, the full variable domain is EAGVVQSPRYKIIEKKQPVAFWCNPISGHNTLYWYLQNLGQGPELLIRYENEEAVDDSQLPKDRFSAERLKGVDSTLKIQPAELGDSAVYLCASSFLGAVNTEAFFGQGTRLTVV.